The rows below give T cell receptor beta chains drawn from one sample of a study of beta chain features in type 1 diabetes. TCRdb keeps only in-frame clones here, not all; method: immunoSEQ multiplex PCR. The sample consists of 900,000 or so clones, about a sixth of them appearing once. Sequencing was carried out using naive CD4+ T cells from blood. Receptors originate from a woman younger than 30 in good health. The CDR3 runs from the conserved cysteine through the conserved F or W. D genes are given only for firm matches. The size field is filled for only some rows; it gives once, few, many or a size class.

J gene	D gene	clone size	V gene	CDR3 DNA	CDR3 protein
TRBJ1-2	NA	few	TRBV12-2	TGTGCAAGTCGCTTATGGACAGGGGGCTCACGAGGCTACACCTTC	CASRLWTGGSRGYTF
TRBJ2-7	NA	few	TRBV7-2	TGTGCCAGCAGCTTAGTGGCAGGTTTGTACGAGCAGTACTTC	CASSLVAGLYEQYF
TRBJ1-4	NA	NA	TRBV7-9	TGTGCCAGCGGTGAATCAACTAATGAAAAACTGTTTTTT	CASGESTNEKLFF
TRBJ2-7	NA	few	TRBV27	TGTGCCAGCAGGCGGGACCCTCAGTCCTACGAGCAGTACTTC	CASRRDPQSYEQYF
TRBJ2-1	TRBD2	NA	TRBV9	TGTGCCAGCAGCGCAGCCGGGACTAGCGGGAGGGTTGAGCAGTTCTTC	CASSAAGTSGRVEQFF
TRBJ1-2	NA	few	TRBV27	TGTGCCAGCAGTTTTGGAGGGGCCGGGAACTATGGCTACACCTTC	CASSFGGAGNYGYTF
TRBJ2-7	TRBD1	few	TRBV7-9	TGTGCCAGCAGCTCGGACAGGGTCGTATTGGAGCAGTACTTC	CASSSDRVVLEQYF
TRBJ2-1	NA	few	TRBV6-6	TGTGCCAGCAGTTACCCCGGCGGTGAGCAGTTCTTC	CASSYPGGEQFF
TRBJ1-2	TRBD1	NA	TRBV2	TGTGCCAGCAGTACAGGGGGCGGCTACACCTTC	CASSTGGGYTF
TRBJ2-6	NA	NA	TRBV7-2	TGTGCCAGCAGCTTAGGGACAGCCAACTCTGGGGCCAACGTCCTGACTTTC	CASSLGTANSGANVLTF
TRBJ1-1	TRBD1	NA	TRBV5-4	TGTGCCAGCAGCTTGGGACAGGGGGGGAACACTGAAGCTTTCTTT	CASSLGQGGNTEAFF
TRBJ2-3	NA	NA	TRBV10-3	TGTGCCATCAATGGGGCAGATACGCAGTATTTT	CAINGADTQYF
TRBJ1-1	TRBD1	NA	TRBV6-5	TGTGCCAGCAGTTACCACGACAGGGGCAGGACTGAAGCTTTCTTT	CASSYHDRGRTEAFF
TRBJ2-7	NA	NA	TRBV7-2	TGTGCCAGCAGCTCGGGAAGAGGGCCCTACGAGCAGTACTTC	CASSSGRGPYEQYF
TRBJ2-7	TRBD1	NA	TRBV27	TGTGCCAGCAGTTTGGTGGGACAGGGGGCCTACGAGCAGTACTTC	CASSLVGQGAYEQYF
TRBJ1-2	TRBD1	few	TRBV19	TGTGCCAGTAGTAGGGGACAGAACTATGGCTACACCTTC	CASSRGQNYGYTF
TRBJ1-2	NA	few	TRBV15	TGTGCCACCAGCAGAGATCAGGGAGGCTTGGGCTACACCTTC	CATSRDQGGLGYTF
TRBJ2-2	NA	NA	TRBV7-9	TGTGCCAGCAGCTTAGCCACCGGGGAGCTGTTTTTT	CASSLATGELFF
TRBJ1-1	NA	NA	TRBV4-2	TGTGCCAGCAGCCAAGTGCGGGCACTGAACACTGAAGCTTTCTTT	CASSQVRALNTEAFF
TRBJ2-7	NA	few	TRBV7-2	TGTGCCAGCAGCTTAGAGGGGCGGGTTCAGTACTTC	CASSLEGRVQYF